This T cell receptor (beta chain) derives from a study of PD-1 blockade in classical Hodgkin lymphoma. Measured with immunoSEQ multiplex PCR; TCRdb has only the in-frame clones, and not every one. The sample has some 58,000 clones, about 89% seen once; the top ten hold 10%. Germline values: CDR1 SGHNT, CDR2 YYREEE (reference sequence). This CDR3 has 13 amino acids. V was shortened by 4 bases and J by 5 bases, with 12 bases between the two germline ends. As to time point: cycle 4 day 1 (C4D1), after 6 weeks of nivolumab. Following autologous stem cell transplantation, relapse occurred in every patient, and exposure to brentuximab vedotin varied.

V and J are TRBV5-4 and TRBJ1-1; D uncertain. The clonotype was recovered from a human donor with classical Hodgkin lymphoma. This specimen was peripheral blood mononuclear cells (PBMCs), taken before the fourth cycle of nivolumab. CDR3 in amino acids: CASSQSLGTEAFF. DNA of the CDR3: TGTGCCAGCAGCCAAAGCCTTGGGACTGAAGCTTTCTTT.